A selection of T cell receptor beta chains follows, all from one sample in a study of blood T cell repertoires in COVID-19. Method: immunoSEQ multiplex PCR; TCRdb's copy keeps in-frame clones and lacks some. The sample has 150,000 or so clones, 75% to 90% seen once; the top ten hold 4.4%. The sequencing sample was made of PBMCs or T cells enriched from blood (not recorded which). These receptors were taken from a woman between 45 and 65 years old who had recovered from COVID-19. Each CDR3 is given without its conserved first and last residue.

v_gene	j_gene	len	CDR3aa
TRBV5-1	TRBJ2-1	16	ASSLLGLAGGSYNEQF
TRBV5-1	TRBJ2-2	13	ASSNSGGNTGELF
TRBV19	TRBJ1-2	12	ASSIRRVLEGYT
TRBV30	TRBJ1-2	14	AWSVRQGKADYGYT
TRBV18	TRBJ2-5	12	ASSPPSAQETQY
TRBV19	TRBJ2-3	13	ASTPRPGKADTQY
TRBV19	TRBJ1-1	9	ASKAGSEAF
TRBV29-1	TRBJ1-1	13	SDTGTAWENTEAF
TRBV25-1	TRBJ1-1	13	ASSEGGFSNTEAF
TRBV11-3	TRBJ1-6	12	ASKPQGKDSPLH
TRBV5-1	TRBJ2-3	12	ASKGLAGADTQY
TRBV5-4	TRBJ2-5	12	ASSKQGAQETQY
TRBV7-9	TRBJ2-1	13	ASHPTESGINEQF
TRBV5-1	TRBJ2-1	13	ASSSRTGDANEQF
TRBV28	TRBJ2-3	9	AGGPADTQY
TRBV19	TRBJ2-4	12	ASTRGGSGNIQY
TRBV7-9	TRBJ1-1	11	ASSLGTGTEAF
TRBV28	TRBJ1-1	12	ASSPRQMNTEAF
TRBV6-4	TRBJ1-2	13	ASSAQGAANYGYT
TRBV5-1	TRBJ1-3	14	ASSLAPPGSGNTIY
TRBV5-1	TRBJ2-3	14	ASSTGLAGVRDTQY
TRBV19	TRBJ1-3	13	ASKRDRDSGNTIY
TRBV2	TRBJ2-5	9	ASSQQETQY
TRBV10-2	TRBJ2-2	10	ASRRLSGELF
TRBV13	TRBJ1-3	13	ASSPLAGAGNTIY
TRBV5-1	TRBJ2-2	13	ASSFPGSATGELF
TRBV5-5	TRBJ2-3	16	ASSLALLGGGGTDTQY
TRBV5-1	TRBJ1-1	14	ASSWTGADRLTEAF
TRBV18	TRBJ2-4	16	ASSPGASGGVAKNIQY
TRBV7-8	TRBJ1-4	12	ASSPGTMREKLF
TRBV6-1	TRBJ1-6	13	ASSEVSSYNSPLH
TRBV9	TRBJ1-6	11	ASSRGTDSPLH
TRBV7-2	TRBJ1-6	11	ASSLPPGSPLH
TRBV7-9	TRBJ1-1	11	ASSTEMNTEAF
TRBV7-2	TRBJ2-5	11	ASSRRAQETQY
TRBV3-1/TRBV3-2	TRBJ1-2	10	ASSQQGNGYT
TRBV19	TRBJ1-2	11	ASSPRDRAGYT
TRBV14	TRBJ2-2	13	ASSRTSGGAGELF
TRBV4-3	TRBJ2-5	13	ASSQQQGRQETQY
TRBV20-1	TRBJ2-1	8	SAGFREQF
TRBV30	TRBJ1-1	12	AWIGISMNTEAF
TRBV5-4	TRBJ1-3	13	ASSQGGASGNTIY
TRBV5-1	TRBJ2-1	12	ASSLGQGSNEQF
TRBV5-1	TRBJ1-2	10	ASSLGSYGYT
TRBV11-3	TRBJ1-2	13	ASRDNRGVNYGYT
TRBV2	TRBJ1-6	11	ASHEAGNSPLH
TRBV29-1	TRBJ1-3	13	SVNHQGRTGNTIY
TRBV30	TRBJ2-1	14	AWRFRDRGWDNEQF
TRBV20-1	TRBJ1-1	13	SASQIDRANTEAF
TRBV5-1	TRBJ1-1	12	ASSIGSLNTEAF
TRBV5-1	TRBJ2-1	16	ASSSRGTSGGEGNEQF
TRBV11-3	TRBJ2-1	14	ASSQAGDRVHNEQF
TRBV11-2	TRBJ1-1	11	ASSGSGVTEAF
TRBV2	TRBJ1-1	12	ASSSSDSRSEAF
TRBV19	TRBJ1-5	14	ASRELYRGPIQPQH
TRBV24-1	TRBJ2-3	15	ATSDSGLAGGPDTQY
TRBV7-9	TRBJ1-1	10	ASSPVGGAAF
TRBV7-2	TRBJ1-1	10	ASSFLHTEAF
TRBV2	TRBJ2-6	16	ASSARTGGAGGANVLT